The 27 T cell receptor beta chains below come from one sample, sequenced in a study of cytomegalovirus exposure and HLA in healthy donors (TCRdb year 2017). Library creation used the immunoSEQ multiplex PCR assay. For the multiplex PCR, a mixture combining 60 forward primers for TCR Vbeta segments and 13 reverse primers for TCR Jbeta segments was used. The table comes from immuneACCESS by way of TCRdb, which keeps in-frame sequences with V and J called. Part of the clones is missing from these tables; in studies checked, under half for an unresolved V gene and the rest for unknown reasons. The sample profile shows about 82,000 clones; 60% to 80% of them were found once. In total, the top ten clones hold about 6% of the sample. Sequenced material: PBMCs. The receptors derive from a woman aged 45-59 years in good health and CMV-seropositive.

The chain is built from TRBV5-1 and TRBJ2-1; 11 bases are a match to TRBD2. J gave up 7 bases and V 3 bases, and 6 bases lay outside the gene matches. Germline V CDR1 and CDR2: SGHRS, YFSETQ. The CDR3 has 15 residues. The DNA of the CDR3 is TGCGCCAGCAGCTGGGGGCTAGCGGGAGGAAATGAGCAGTTCTTC. Protein sequence: CASSWGLAGGNEQFF.

The J gene is TRBJ1-5, the V gene TRBV28; tentatively, D is TRBD1 (6 bases). V gave up 5 bases and J gave up 1 base, with 12 bases separating them. Germline-derived CDR1 and CDR2 are MDHEN and SYDVKM. This CDR3 is 15 amino acids long. As DNA, the CDR3 is TGTGCCAGCAGTGAGACAGGTGTGAGCAATCAGCCCCAGCATTTT. Translating gives CASSETGVSNQPQHF. The variable domain in full, with the rest retrieved from reference TRBV28 and TRBJ1-5, is DVKVTQSSRYLVKRTGEKVFLECVQDMDHENMFWYRQDPGLGLRLIYFSYDVKMKEKGDIPEGYSVSREKKERFSLILESASTNQTSMYLCASSETGVSNQPQHFGDGTRLSIL.

The chain combines TRBV4-1 with TRBJ2-7; 9 bases map to TRBD1. Per the germline V gene, CDR1 is MGHRA and CDR2 is YSYEKL. The CDR3 length is 14 residues. J was trimmed by 2 bases and V by 4 bases; bases with no gene match: 3. As DNA, the CDR3 is TGCGCCAGCAGCCCGACAGGGGGTACCTACGAGCAGTACTTC. Translated: CASSPTGGTYEQYF.

This clone appeared a few times. J is TRBJ1-5 and V is TRBV27, with 12 positions matching TRBD1. J lost 6 bases, V lost 6 bases, and 9 bases had no gene match. This CDR3 spans 16 amino acids. CDR1 MNHEY and CDR2 SMNVEV come from the germline V gene (reference sequence). The CDR3 spells CASRTTGTGGFQPQHF. The CDR3 DNA reads as TGTGCCAGCAGGACAACCGGGACAGGGGGCTTTCAGCCCCAGCATTTT.

The chain combines TRBV18 with TRBJ2-1, with TRBD1 identical over 7 bases. Germline trimming cut 4 bases from V and 4 bases from J; bases unmatched to any gene: 10. This CDR3 spans 16 amino acids. Looked up from germline, CDR1 is KGHSH and CDR2 is LQKENI. The CDR3 loop reads CASSLKGGQWYNEQFF. CDR3 nucleotide sequence: TGTGCCAGCTCACTCAAAGGGGGCCAATGGTACAATGAGCAGTTCTTC.

There are a few counts of this clone. The V gene is TRBV6-5, the J gene TRBJ2-7, with unresolved D. Trimming removed 6 bases from V and 0 bases from J, with 9 bases in between. From germline, CDR1 is MNHEY and CDR2 SVGAGI. The CDR3 extends over 13 amino acids. The DNA for the CDR3 is TGTGCCAGCAGATTTGTTAGCTCCTACGAGCAGTACTTC. Amino acid sequence: CASRFVSSYEQYF.

By frequency in the sample, this clone is medium-sized. The chain has TRBV6-5 and TRBJ2-7, with D perhaps TRBD1 (6 bases). V was cut by 0 bases and J by 2 bases, with 11 bases left in between. Germline CDR1 is MNHEY and CDR2 is SVGAGI. This CDR3 is 15 amino acids long. The CDR3 loop is CASSYSFEGAYEQYF. Here the CDR3 DNA reads TGTGCCAGCAGTTACTCGTTTGAGGGGGCCTACGAGCAGTACTTC.

CDR3 residues: CAWTPSGFTEAFF. The CDR3 DNA sequence: TGTGCCTGGACCCCATCAGGGTTTACTGAAGCTTTCTTT. The rearrangement uses TRBV30 and TRBJ1-1, with D perhaps matching TRBD1 (5 bases). V was shortened by 4 bases and J by 5 bases, with 14 bases between the two germline ends. Germline-derived CDR1 and CDR2 are GTSNPN and SVGIG (reference sequence). The CDR3 runs to 13 residues.

The chain is built from TRBV11-1 and TRBJ2-5; TRBD1 agrees at 7 bases. The DNA end favors TRBJ2-7, so the J call may be wrong. The CDR3 covers 14 residues. From germline, CDR1 is SGHAT and CDR2 FQDESV (reference sequence). The CDR3 loop is CASSSPGQSYEQYF. CDR3 DNA: TGTGCCAGCAGCTCCCCGGGACAGTCCTACGAGCAGTACTTC.

The rearrangement links TRBV4-1 to TRBJ1-6; 9 bases line up with TRBD1. Germline trimming cut 2 bases from V and 10 bases from J; bases unmatched to any gene: 12. The CDR3 length is 17 residues. Germline V lookup: CDR1 MGHRA, CDR2 YSYEKL. The CDR3 region has the DNA TGCGCCAGCAGCCAACAGGGTCTGACAGGGGGGAAATCACCCCTCCACTTT. It encodes CASSQQGLTGGKSPLHF.

The chain links TRBV19 to TRBJ1-2; D uncertain. Trimming stripped 3 bases from V and 7 bases from J, with 12 bases between. This CDR3 spans 13 amino acids. The germline V gene encodes CDR1 LNHDA and CDR2 SQIVND (reference sequence). The CDR3: CASSIGNSRGYTF. CDR3 DNA: TGTGCCAGTAGTATCGGGAACAGCCGTGGCTACACCTTC.

The CDR3 reads CASRRQGAREKLFF. The CDR3 bases are TGTGCCAGCAGGCGCCAGGGGGCGCGGGAAAAACTGTTTTTT. The rearrangement links TRBV6-6 to TRBJ1-4; 8 positions match TRBD1. The CDR3 sequence is 14 residues long. Per the germline V gene, CDR1 is MNHNY and CDR2 is SVGAGI (reference sequence). The ends lost 6 bases at V and 8 bases at J; junction bases unmatched: 8.

Concerning this clone: The sample contains more than one DNA sequence encoding this CDR3. V and J are TRBV10-1 and TRBJ2-3; D remains unclear. The CDR3 spans 12 residues. With 4 bases removed from V and 4 bases from J, the gap between germline ends came to 6 bases. Germline CDR1 is WNHNN and CDR2 is SYGVQD (reference sequence). The CDR3 DNA is TGCGCCAGCAGTGGAGGCCCAGATACGCAGTATTTT. Residues: CASSGGPDTQYF.

With respect to this clone: The same CDR3 also results from other DNA sequences found in this sample. V is TRBV2 and J is TRBJ2-5, with unresolved D. V gave up 3 bases and J gave up 4 bases, with 3 bases separating them. This CDR3 contains 11 residues. CDR1 is SNHLY, CDR2 FYNNEI, per germline. CDR3 in DNA: TGTGCCAGCAGTGACCGAGAGACCCAGTACTTC. The encoded protein is CASSDRETQYF.

The CDR3 reads CANRGPPAYEQYF. In DNA form, the CDR3 reads TGCGCCAACAGGGGCCCACCCGCCTACGAGCAGTACTTC. J is TRBJ2-7 and V is TRBV23-1; 7 positions match TRBD1. TRBV23-1 is recorded as an ORF, its role being uncertain. The CDR3 sequence is 13 residues long. V lost 10 bases, J lost 2 bases, and 8 bases stayed unmatched.

This clone has only a few counts. The V and J genes are TRBV18 and TRBJ1-2, with 9 bases aligning to TRBD1. The V and J ends lost 2 bases and 8 bases, in that order; junction bases with no gene match: 6. The CDR3 length is 14 residues. Germline-derived CDR1 and CDR2 are KGHSH and LQKENI. CDR3 amino acids: CASSPGDRASGYTF. CDR3 sequence (DNA): TGTGCCAGCTCACCAGGGGACAGGGCGAGCGGCTACACCTTC.

This clone appeared once. The rearrangement uses TRBV5-6 and TRBJ1-1; 7 bases are a match to TRBD1. CDR1 is SGHDT, CDR2 YYEEEE, per germline. The trim removed 0 bases at V and 1 base at J, leaving 6 bases unmatched. This CDR3 is built from 16 residues. Written as DNA, the CDR3 is TGTGCCAGCAGCTTGGGTCGAGGGGGCGCGAACACTGAAGCTTTCTTT. Its translation is CASSLGRGGANTEAFF.

This clone was counted a single time. The rearrangement uses TRBV2 and TRBJ1-1; no firm D call. The CDR3 is 15 amino acids. Trimming took 2 bases from V and 1 from J, leaving 11 bases between them. Germline CDR1 SNHLY, CDR2 FYNNEI. The CDR3 DNA is TGTGCCAGCAGTGAAAATGCCCTACCGAACACTGAAGCTTTCTTT. Amino acid sequence: CASSENALPNTEAFF.

This chain uses TRBV27 with TRBJ2-5; 7 bases align to TRBD2. V dropped 4 bases and J dropped 14; count of bases not matched to a gene: 10. Germline lookup yields CDR1 MNHEY and CDR2 SMNVEV (reference sequence). The CDR3 totals 12 residues. This CDR3 is CASSSASGPPYF. In DNA form, the CDR3 reads TGTGCCAGCAGTTCCGCTAGCGGACCCCCCTACTTC.

The chain links TRBV7-3 to TRBJ2-7; TRBD1 aligns across 9 bases. Trimming cost V 5 bases and J 4 bases; bases outside gene matches: 6. The CDR3 runs to 14 residues. The germline V gene encodes CDR1 SGHTA and CDR2 FQGTGA. The CDR3 sequence: CASSLQGTGYEQYF. The CDR3 DNA follows: TGTGCCAGCAGCCTCCAAGGGACAGGGTACGAGCAGTACTTC. Combining the CDR3 with reference TRBV7-3 and TRBJ2-7 gives the whole variable domain GAGVSQTPSNKVTEKGKYVELRCDPISGHTALYWYRQSLGQGPEFLIYFQGTGAADDSGLPNDRFFAVRPEGSVSTLKIQRTERGDSAVYLCASSLQGTGYEQYFGPGTRLTVT.

The chain employs TRBV27 and TRBJ2-7; 9 nucleotides line up with TRBD1. Per the germline V gene, CDR1 is MNHEY and CDR2 is SMNVEV (reference sequence). The CDR3 is made up of 18 amino acids. V trimming: 3 bases; J trimming: 4 bases; junction bases outside the gene matches: 16. CDR3 residues: CASSFLSPGAQGAYEQYF. CDR3 DNA sequence: TGTGCCAGCAGTTTCCTATCCCCGGGGGCACAGGGGGCTTACGAGCAGTACTTC.

V and J are TRBV6-1 and TRBJ1-1; 7 nucleotides line up with TRBD1. Germline-derived CDR1 and CDR2 are MNHNS and SASEGT. The CDR3 is made up of 13 amino acids. J lost 5 bases, V lost 6 bases, and 6 bases had no gene match. For the CDR3, the DNA is TGTGCCAGCAGGACAGGGAGATGGACTGAAGCTTTCTTT. It translates to CASRTGRWTEAFF.

The CDR3 loop reads CAAGDRGRGYTF. The CDR3 DNA follows: TGTGCCGCCGGGGACAGGGGACGTGGCTACACCTTC. The V gene is TRBV10-3, the J gene TRBJ1-2; TRBD1 matches 10 bases. The CDR3 runs 12 residues. Unmatched junction bases numbered 7, after V lost 11 bases and J lost 7 bases. The germline gives CDR1 ENHRY, CDR2 SYGVKD.

This clone came up a few times. V and J are TRBV29-1 and TRBJ2-5; TRBD1 is a possible D gene (6 bases). Looked up from germline, CDR1 is SQVTM and CDR2 is ANQGSEA. The CDR3 is made up of 12 amino acids. V lost 7 bases and J 2 bases, leaving 11 bases between the germline ends. The CDR3 DNA reads TGCAGCGGGGCACAGGGTCAAGAGACCCAGTACTTC. It encodes CSGAQGQETQYF.

The V and J genes are TRBV30 and TRBJ1-5, with D unclear. CDR1 is GTSNPN, CDR2 SVGIG, per germline (reference sequence). CDR3 length: 13 residues. V lost 2 bases, J lost 2 bases, and 7 bases lay in between. The CDR3 DNA follows: TGTGCCTGGAGTCTCACTGGCAATCAGCCCCAGCATTTT. Translation: CAWSLTGNQPQHF.

This clone was counted only a few times. The J gene is TRBJ1-1, the V gene TRBV10-3; maybe TRBD1 (5 bases). CDR1 ENHRY and CDR2 SYGVKD come from the germline V gene. This CDR3 has 14 residues. V was shortened by 6 bases and J by 1 base, with 12 bases between the two germline ends. CDR3 bases: TGTGCCATCAGAATACAGGACCAGAACACTGAAGCTTTCTTT. This translates into CAIRIQDQNTEAFF.

The chain carries TRBV4-1 and TRBJ2-7; 10 bases align to TRBD1. The CDR3 length is 18 residues. The ends lost 4 bases at V and 3 bases at J; junction bases unmatched: 15. Germline-derived CDR1 and CDR2 are MGHRA and YSYEKL. CDR3 loop: CASSPWALRGQGRYEQYF. The CDR3, as DNA: TGCGCCAGCAGCCCTTGGGCCTTACGGGGACAGGGGCGCTACGAGCAGTACTTC.